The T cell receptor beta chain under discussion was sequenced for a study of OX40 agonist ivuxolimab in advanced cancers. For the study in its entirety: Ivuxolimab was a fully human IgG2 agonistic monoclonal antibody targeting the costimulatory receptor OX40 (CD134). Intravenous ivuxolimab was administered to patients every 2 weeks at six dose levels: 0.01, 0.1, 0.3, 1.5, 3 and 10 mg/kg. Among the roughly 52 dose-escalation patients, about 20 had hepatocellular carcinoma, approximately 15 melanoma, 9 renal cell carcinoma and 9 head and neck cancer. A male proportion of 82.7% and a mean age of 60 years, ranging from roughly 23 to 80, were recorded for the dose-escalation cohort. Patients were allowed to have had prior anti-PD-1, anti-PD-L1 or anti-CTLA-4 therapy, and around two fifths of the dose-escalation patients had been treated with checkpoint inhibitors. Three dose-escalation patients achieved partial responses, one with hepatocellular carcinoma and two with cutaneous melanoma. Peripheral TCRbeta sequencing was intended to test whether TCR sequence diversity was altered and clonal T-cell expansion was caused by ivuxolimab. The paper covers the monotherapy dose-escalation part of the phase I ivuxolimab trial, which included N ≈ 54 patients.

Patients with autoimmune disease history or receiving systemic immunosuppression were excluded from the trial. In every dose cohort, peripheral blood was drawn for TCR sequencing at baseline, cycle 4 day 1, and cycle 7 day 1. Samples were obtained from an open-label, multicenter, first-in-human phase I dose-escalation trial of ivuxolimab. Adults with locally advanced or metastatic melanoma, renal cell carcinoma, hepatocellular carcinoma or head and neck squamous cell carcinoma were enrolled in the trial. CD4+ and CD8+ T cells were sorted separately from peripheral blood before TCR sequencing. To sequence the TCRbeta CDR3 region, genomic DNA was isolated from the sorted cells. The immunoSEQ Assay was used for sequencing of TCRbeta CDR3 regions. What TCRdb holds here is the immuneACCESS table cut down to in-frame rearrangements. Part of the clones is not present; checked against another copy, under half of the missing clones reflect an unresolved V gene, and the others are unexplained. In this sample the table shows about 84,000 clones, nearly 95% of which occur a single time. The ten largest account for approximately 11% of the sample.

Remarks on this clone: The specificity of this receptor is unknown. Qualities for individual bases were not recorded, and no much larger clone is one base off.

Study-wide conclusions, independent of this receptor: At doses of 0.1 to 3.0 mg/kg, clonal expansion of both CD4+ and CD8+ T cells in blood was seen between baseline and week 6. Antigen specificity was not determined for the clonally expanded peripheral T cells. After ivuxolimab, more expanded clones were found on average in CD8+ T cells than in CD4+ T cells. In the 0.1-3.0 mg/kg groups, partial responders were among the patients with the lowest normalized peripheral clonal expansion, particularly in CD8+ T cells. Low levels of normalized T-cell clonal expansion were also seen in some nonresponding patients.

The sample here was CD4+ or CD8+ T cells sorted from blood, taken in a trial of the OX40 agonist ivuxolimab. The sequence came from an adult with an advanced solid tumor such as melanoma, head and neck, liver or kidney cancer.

The DNA sequence follows: TGTGCCAGCAGCTTAGCCCCGAACCAGCCCCAGCATTTT. This sequence encodes CASSLAPNQPQHF. The sequence is built from TRBV11-3 and TRBJ1-5, with no D gene named confidently. V lost 1 base and J lost 7 bases; the stretch between them is 8 bases long. The CDR3, cysteine through phenylalanine, is 13 amino acids long. The sequence is cut down to CDR3 DNA, 39 bases in frame from base 1. Looking up the germline V gene yields CDR1 SGHNT and CDR2 YENEEA.